These 21 T cell receptor beta chains were sequenced from one sample in a study of beta chain features in type 1 diabetes. Whole-study findings and limits: In every one of the four CD4+ subsets, TCRB CDR3s were moderately but significantly shorter in Type 1 diabetes patients.

Sequenced material consisted of expressed TCRB transcripts (all of the isolated RNA was reverse transcribed). The data were produced by immunoSEQ multiplex PCR, yet TCRdb's version contains in-frame clones alone and is incomplete. This table holds around 250,000 clones, about a fifth found once. For these receptors, no antigen is known. The sample comprised naive CD4+ T cells from blood. The receptors were gathered from a woman aged 40 to 50 with type 1 diabetes.

This chain links TRBV19 with TRBJ1-4; tentatively, D is TRBD1 (5 bases). V was trimmed by 7 bases and J by 0 bases, leaving 12 bases between them. From germline, CDR1 is LNHDA and CDR2 SQIVND (reference sequence). The CDR3 runs 15 residues. The CDR3 is CASNKGRTTNEKLFF. DNA for the CDR3: TGTGCCAGTAACAAGGGGAGGACAACTAATGAAAAACTGTTTTTT.

Notes on this clone: Other DNA sequences from this sample encode an identical CDR3 as well. The V call is TRBV7-9, the J call TRBJ2-7; tentatively, D is TRBD1 (5 bases). Trimming removed 1 base from V and 2 bases from J, with 6 bases in between. The CDR3 loop spans 13 amino acids. Germline assignment: CDR1 SEHNR and CDR2 FQNEAQ (reference sequence). The CDR3 DNA is TGTGCCAGCAGCTTAGGACAGCCCTACGAGCAGTACTTC. Translated, it gives CASSLGQPYEQYF.

This clone was counted a few times. The chain joins TRBV28 to TRBJ2-2, with D possibly TRBD2 on 6 matching bases. Germline V lookup: CDR1 MDHEN, CDR2 SYDVKM. The CDR3 totals 14 residues. Trimming removed 6 bases from V and 6 bases from J, with 14 bases in between. DNA of the CDR3: TGTGCCAGCAGGACGCGGGACGTATCCGGGGAGCTGTTTTTT. Its translation: CASRTRDVSGELFF.

This clone turned up a few times. The chain combines TRBV9 with TRBJ2-1; TRBD2 aligns across 7 bases. After removal of 3 bases from V and 6 bases from J, the junction contained 6 bases not matched to a gene. Germline loops: CDR1 SGDLS, CDR2 YYNGEE. The CDR3 has 14 amino acids. The CDR3 is CASSASGGFNEQFF. The CDR3 DNA reads TGTGCCAGCAGCGCCTCCGGGGGGTTCAATGAGCAGTTCTTC.

The sample holds a few counts of this clone. The chain employs TRBV5-1 and TRBJ2-1; 7 nucleotides line up with TRBD2. Germline V gene lookup returns CDR1 SGHRS and CDR2 YFSETQ. The V and J ends lost 4 bases and 5 bases, in that order; junction bases with no gene match: 12. The CDR3 length is 16 residues. For the CDR3, the DNA is TGCGCCAGCAGCCCTTTGGGAGGGCCCACTGACAATGAGCAGTTCTTC. It yields the protein CASSPLGGPTDNEQFF.

The sample holds a few counts of this clone. Other nucleotide sequences in the sample specify the same CDR3. The J gene is TRBJ2-3, the V gene TRBV7-9; no clear D gene. The germline CDR1 and CDR2 sequences are SEHNR and FQNEAQ (reference sequence). The ends were cut back, 5 bases at V and 3 bases at J, with 6 bases in the middle. The CDR3 is made up of 12 amino acids. CDR3 in DNA: TGTGCCAGCAGCCCCGGGACAGATACGCAGTATTTT. It yields the protein CASSPGTDTQYF.

This clone was seen more than once but under ten times. The rearrangement uses TRBV18 and TRBJ2-3; D unclear. This CDR3 has 14 amino acids. Per the germline V gene, CDR1 is KGHSH and CDR2 is LQKENI. Trimming took off 0 bases at V and 3 bases at J, with 7 bases between the two ends. CDR3 residues: CASSPPWATDTQYF. CDR3 nucleotide sequence: TGTGCCAGCTCACCACCTTGGGCAACAGATACGCAGTATTTT.

The CDR3 loop is CASSRDRSSEAFF. As DNA, the CDR3 is TGTGCCAGCAGCAGGGACAGATCTTCTGAAGCTTTCTTT. This sequence joins TRBV2 and TRBJ1-1; 7 positions match TRBD1. CDR1 and CDR2 (germline): SNHLY, FYNNEI. The ends lost 6 bases at V and 6 bases at J; junction bases unmatched: 7. CDR3 length: 13 amino acids.

This clone was detected only a few times. The CDR3 region is CASSRGGRENEQYF. In nucleotides, the CDR3 is TGTGCCAGCTCACGTGGTGGGCGGGAAAACGAGCAGTACTTC. The genes are TRBV18 and TRBJ2-7, with a weak D call TRBD2 (6 bases). Germline V gene data show CDR1 as KGHSH and CDR2 as LQKENI. CDR3 length equals 14 residues. Trimming removed 4 bases from V and 5 bases from J, with 15 bases in between.

This clone was picked up a small number of times. The V and J genes are TRBV5-4 and TRBJ1-1, with 7 bases identical to TRBD1. Per the germline V gene, CDR1 is SGHNT and CDR2 is YYREEE (reference sequence). V lost 3 bases to trimming and J lost 1 base; unmatched junction nucleotides: 6. This CDR3 spans 15 amino acids. CDR3: CASSSPGGPNTEAFF. CDR3 DNA sequence: TGTGCCAGCAGCTCCCCAGGGGGACCGAACACTGAAGCTTTCTTT. Complete variable domain (other parts from reference TRBV5-4 and TRBJ1-1): ETGVTQSPTHLIKTRGQQVTLRCSSQSGHNTVSWYQQALGQGPQFIFQYYREEENGRGNFPPRFSGLQFPNYSSELNVNALELDDSALYLCASSSPGGPNTEAFFGQGTRLTVV.

This chain links TRBV19 with TRBJ2-6; perhaps TRBD1 as D (5 bases). Germline V gene sequence: CDR1 LNHDA, CDR2 SQIVND (reference sequence). V lost 2 bases to trimming and J lost 0 bases, with 14 bases between them. This CDR3 comprises 18 residues. The CDR3 protein is CASSITTVEASGANVLTF. The CDR3 bases are TGTGCCAGTAGTATAACGACAGTAGAAGCCTCTGGGGCCAACGTCCTGACTTTC.

The genes are TRBV7-9 and TRBJ1-1; D not resolved. CDR1 is SEHNR and CDR2 is FQNEAQ in the germline V gene (reference sequence). This CDR3 comprises 14 residues. Deletions cut 1 base from V and 0 bases from J, with 6 bases between. CDR3 in DNA: TGTGCCAGCAGCTTAGTGGCGGTGAACACTGAAGCTTTCTTT. Its protein product is CASSLVAVNTEAFF.

V usage is TRBV19 and J usage is TRBJ1-2; 7 positions match TRBD1. CDR1 is LNHDA and CDR2 is SQIVND in the germline V gene (reference sequence). J lost 8 bases, V lost 3 bases, and 9 bases had no gene match. This CDR3 contains 14 residues. DNA of the CDR3: TGTGCCAGTAGTATCCGGGACAGCGCTGGAGGCTACACCTTC. Its translation: CASSIRDSAGGYTF.

This chain connects TRBV4-2 to TRBJ2-1; D uncertain. CDR3 length: 12 residues. Germline lookup yields CDR1 LGHNA and CDR2 YNFKEQ. V was pared by 0 bases and J by 7 bases, with 4 bases between. This chain's CDR3 is CASSQDLNEQFF. CDR3 nucleotides: TGTGCCAGCAGCCAAGACCTGAATGAGCAGTTCTTC.

The V gene is TRBV29-1, the J gene TRBJ1-1; D not resolved. Trimming cost V 2 bases and J 8 bases, with 12 bases left between them. The CDR3 has 12 amino acids. Germline V lookup: CDR1 SQVTM, CDR2 ANQGSEA. The CDR3, as DNA: TGCAGCGTTGAAACCCAGATCTCGGAAGCTTTCTTT. This translates into CSVETQISEAFF. Full variable domain (remainder filled in from reference TRBV29-1 and TRBJ1-1): SAVISQKPSRDICQRGTSLTIQCQVDSQVTMMFWYRQQPGQSLTLIATANQGSEATYESGFVIDKFPISRPNLTFSTLTVSNMSPEDSSIYLCSVETQISEAFFGQGTRLTVV.

The sample holds a few counts of this clone. The rearrangement joins TRBV6-5 to TRBJ2-5; D might be TRBD1 (6 bases). V lost 6 bases and J lost 3, with 14 bases in between. The CDR3 length is 14 residues. Germline CDR1 reads MNHEY; CDR2 reads SVGAGI. The chain's CDR3 is CASSSTGTKETQYF. DNA for the CDR3: TGTGCCAGCAGCTCCACCGGGACAAAAGAGACCCAGTACTTC.

This clone was detected only a few times. J is TRBJ2-1 and V is TRBV2; weak D call: TRBD1 (5 bases). V was trimmed by 5 bases and J by 9 bases, leaving 14 bases between them. CDR1 and CDR2 (germline): SNHLY, FYNNEI. This CDR3 has 13 amino acids. CDR3 DNA sequence: TGTGCCAGCAGTCCTGGCAGGGCCGTTGAGCAGTTCTTC. It encodes CASSPGRAVEQFF.

This clone has just a few counts. The chain couples TRBV4-3 to TRBJ2-6; D perhaps matches TRBD1 (5 bases). This CDR3 region has 19 residues. Trimming left V 1 base short and J 1 base short, with 17 bases between. Germline CDR1 LGHNA, CDR2 YSLEER. CDR3: CASSQGGKGRLSGANVLTF. The CDR3 region has the DNA TGCGCCAGCAGCCAAGGGGGCAAGGGGCGCTTGTCTGGGGCCAACGTCCTGACTTTC.

This chain joins TRBV7-9 and TRBJ1-1; D unclear. V dropped 5 bases and J dropped 8 bases, with 12 bases sitting between them. Germline values: CDR1 SEHNR, CDR2 FQNEAQ (reference sequence). This CDR3 contains 12 residues. CDR3 loop: CASSPAALEAFF. CDR3 bases: TGTGCCAGCAGCCCAGCGGCACTCGAAGCTTTCTTT.

The rearrangement joins TRBV7-2 to TRBJ2-5; 11 nucleotides match TRBD2. This CDR3 has 14 residues. After removal of 3 bases from V and 5 bases from J, the junction contained 2 bases not matched to a gene. CDR1 is SGHTA and CDR2 is FQGNSA in the germline V gene. CDR3 loop: CASSFASGGETQYF. CDR3 coding DNA: TGTGCCAGCAGCTTTGCTAGCGGGGGGGAGACCCAGTACTTC.

The sample holds a few counts of this clone. This sequence joins TRBV5-1 and TRBJ1-2, with 8 bases identical to TRBD1. The CDR3 has 14 residues. Germline-derived CDR1 and CDR2 are SGHRS and YFSETQ. V was clipped by 1 base and J by 3 bases; unmatched bases: 2. CDR3 sequence: CASSLLGQDYGYTF. The CDR3 DNA follows: TGCGCCAGCAGCTTGTTGGGACAGGACTATGGCTACACCTTC. Variable domain in full (rest from reference TRBV5-1 and TRBJ1-2): KAGVTQTPRYLIKTRGQQVTLSCSPISGHRSVSWYQQTPGQGLQFLFEYFSETQRNKGNFPGRFSGRQFSNSRSEMNVSTLELGDSALYLCASSLLGQDYGYTFGSGTRLTVV.